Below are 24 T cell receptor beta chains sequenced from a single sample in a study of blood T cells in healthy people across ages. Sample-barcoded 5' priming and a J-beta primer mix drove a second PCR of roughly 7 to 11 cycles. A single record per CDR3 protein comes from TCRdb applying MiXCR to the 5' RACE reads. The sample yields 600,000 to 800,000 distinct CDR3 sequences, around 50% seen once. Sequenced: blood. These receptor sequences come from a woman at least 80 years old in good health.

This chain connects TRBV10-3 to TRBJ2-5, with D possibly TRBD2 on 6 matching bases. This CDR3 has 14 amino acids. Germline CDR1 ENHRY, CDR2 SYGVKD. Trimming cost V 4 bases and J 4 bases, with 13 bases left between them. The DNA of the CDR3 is TGTGCCATCAGTGGGAATCTAGCGTCAGAGACCCAGTACTTC. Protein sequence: CAISGNLASETQYF.

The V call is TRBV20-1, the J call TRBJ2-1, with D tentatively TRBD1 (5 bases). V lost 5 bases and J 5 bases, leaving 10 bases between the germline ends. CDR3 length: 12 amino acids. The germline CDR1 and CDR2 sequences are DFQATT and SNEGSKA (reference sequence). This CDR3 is CSAAQGNNEQFF. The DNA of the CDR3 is TGCAGTGCTGCGCAGGGTAACAATGAGCAGTTCTTC.

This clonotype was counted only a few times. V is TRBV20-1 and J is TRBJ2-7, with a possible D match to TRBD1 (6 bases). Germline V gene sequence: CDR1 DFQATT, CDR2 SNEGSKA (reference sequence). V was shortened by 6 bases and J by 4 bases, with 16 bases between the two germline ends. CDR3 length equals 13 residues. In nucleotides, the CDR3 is TGCAGTGCCAGCCGGGGACAACCATACGAGCAGTACTTC. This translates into CSASRGQPYEQYF.

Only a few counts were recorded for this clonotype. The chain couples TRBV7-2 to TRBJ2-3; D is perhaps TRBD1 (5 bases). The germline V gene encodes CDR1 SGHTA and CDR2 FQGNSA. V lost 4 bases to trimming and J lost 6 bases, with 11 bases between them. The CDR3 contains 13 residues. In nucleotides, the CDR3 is TGTGCCAGCAGCTCCCTTGGGGCGGATACGCAGTATTTT. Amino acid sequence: CASSSLGADTQYF. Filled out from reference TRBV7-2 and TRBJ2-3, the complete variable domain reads GAGVSQSPSNKVTEKGKDVELRCDPISGHTALYWYRQSLGQGLEFLIYFQGNSAPDKSGLPSDRFSAERTGGSVSTLTIQRTQQEDSAVYLCASSSLGADTQYFGPGTRLTVL.

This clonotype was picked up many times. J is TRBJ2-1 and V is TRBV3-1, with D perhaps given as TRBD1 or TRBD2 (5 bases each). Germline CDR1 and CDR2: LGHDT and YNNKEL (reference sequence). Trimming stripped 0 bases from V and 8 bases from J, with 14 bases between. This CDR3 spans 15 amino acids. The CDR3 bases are TGTGCCAGCAGCCAAGATTTGAGTAGAGGGGATGAGCAGTTCTTC. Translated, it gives CASSQDLSRGDEQFF.

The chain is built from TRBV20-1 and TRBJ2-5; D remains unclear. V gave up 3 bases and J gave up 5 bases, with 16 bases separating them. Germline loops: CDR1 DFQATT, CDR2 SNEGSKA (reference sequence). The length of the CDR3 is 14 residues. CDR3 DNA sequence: TGCAGTGCTAGGACCCTCAAAACAAGGGAGACCCAGTACTTC. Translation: CSARTLKTRETQYF.

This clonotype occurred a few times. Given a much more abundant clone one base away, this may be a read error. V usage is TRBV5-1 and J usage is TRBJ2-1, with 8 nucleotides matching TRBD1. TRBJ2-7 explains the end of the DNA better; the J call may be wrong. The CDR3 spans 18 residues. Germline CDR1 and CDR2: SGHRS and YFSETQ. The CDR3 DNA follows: TGCGCCAGCAGCCTAAAACAACCCGGGACAGGCTCCTACAATGAGCAGTACTTC. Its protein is CASSLKQPGTGSYNEQYF.

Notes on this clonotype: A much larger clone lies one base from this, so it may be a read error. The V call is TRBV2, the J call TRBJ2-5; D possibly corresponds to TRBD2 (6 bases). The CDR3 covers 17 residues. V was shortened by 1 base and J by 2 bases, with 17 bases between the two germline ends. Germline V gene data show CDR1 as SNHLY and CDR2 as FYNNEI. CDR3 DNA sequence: TGTGCCAGCAGTGAAGGAGGGGACTTCTCACCACAAGAGACCCAGTACTTC. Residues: CASSEGGDFSPQETQYF.

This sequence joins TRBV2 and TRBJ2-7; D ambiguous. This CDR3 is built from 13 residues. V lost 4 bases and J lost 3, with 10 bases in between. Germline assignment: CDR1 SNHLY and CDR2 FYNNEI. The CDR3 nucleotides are TGTGCCAGCAGTGGTAGTGGAATCTACGAGCAGTACTTC. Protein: CASSGSGIYEQYF. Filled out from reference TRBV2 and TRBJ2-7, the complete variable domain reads EPEVTQTPSHQVTQMGQEVILRCVPISNHLYFYWYRQILGQKVEFLVSFYNNEISEKSEIFDDQFSVERPDGSNFTLKIRSTKLEDSAMYFCASSGSGIYEQYFGPGTRLTVT.

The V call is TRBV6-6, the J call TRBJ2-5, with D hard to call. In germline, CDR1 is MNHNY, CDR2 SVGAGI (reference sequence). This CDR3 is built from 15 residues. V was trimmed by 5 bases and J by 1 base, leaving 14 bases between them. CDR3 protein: CASSQAHGSQETQYF. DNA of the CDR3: TGTGCCAGCAGTCAGGCCCACGGTTCCCAAGAGACCCAGTACTTC.

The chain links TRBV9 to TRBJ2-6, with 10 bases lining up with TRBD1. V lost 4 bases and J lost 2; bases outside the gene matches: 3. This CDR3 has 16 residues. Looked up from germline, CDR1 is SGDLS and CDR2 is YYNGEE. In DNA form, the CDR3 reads TGTGCCAGCAGCCCGGACAGGGGGGCTGGGGCCAACGTCCTGACTTTC. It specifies CASSPDRGAGANVLTF.

In DNA form, the CDR3 reads TGCGCCAGCAGCTTGAAGGTGTTTGTCAGATGCGGGGTAGAAGAGACCCAGTACTTC. This encodes CASSLKVFVRCGVEETQYF. The V gene is TRBV5-1, the J gene TRBJ2-7, with D maybe TRBD2 (6 bases). The DNA matches TRBJ2-5 better at its end, which makes the J call doubtful. This CDR3 has 19 residues. Germline-derived CDR1 and CDR2 are SGHRS and YFSETQ.

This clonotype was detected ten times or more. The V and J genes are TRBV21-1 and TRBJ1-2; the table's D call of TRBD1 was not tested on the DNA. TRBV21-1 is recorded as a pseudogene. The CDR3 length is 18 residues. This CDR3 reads CARPLQGVATTVNYGYTF. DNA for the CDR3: TGTGCCCGACCCTTACAGGGGGTCGCGACAACGGTTAACTATGGCTACACCTTC.

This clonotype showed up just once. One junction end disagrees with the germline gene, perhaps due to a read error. CDR3 sequence (DNA): TGTGCCAGTCGGAGGACCAGCTCCTCCGAGCAGTACTTC. It translates to CASRRTSSSEQYF. The V call is TRBV27, the J call TRBJ2-7; a possible D gene is TRBD2 (5 bases). CDR1 is MNHEY and CDR2 is SMNVEV in the germline V gene (reference sequence). CDR3 length: 13 residues.

The CDR3 reads CASKVTGGVYEQYF. Written as DNA, the CDR3 is TGTGCCAGCAAGGTGACAGGGGGCGTGTACGAGCAGTACTTC. This chain uses TRBV2 with TRBJ2-4; 10 nucleotides match TRBD1. Judging by the DNA end, TRBJ2-7 fits better; the J call may be wrong. The CDR3 is 14 residues long. The germline V gene encodes CDR1 SNHLY and CDR2 FYNNEI.

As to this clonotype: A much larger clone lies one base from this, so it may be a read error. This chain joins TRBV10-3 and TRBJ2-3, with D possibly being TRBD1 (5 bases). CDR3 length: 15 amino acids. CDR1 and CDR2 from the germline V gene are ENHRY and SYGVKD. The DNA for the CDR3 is TGTGCCATCAGGCCACAGGACCCCCGCACAGATACGCAGTTTTTT. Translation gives CAIRPQDPRTDTQFF.

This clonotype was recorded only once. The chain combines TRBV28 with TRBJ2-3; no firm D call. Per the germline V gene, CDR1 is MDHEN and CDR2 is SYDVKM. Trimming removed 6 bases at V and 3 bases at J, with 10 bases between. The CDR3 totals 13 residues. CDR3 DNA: TGTGCCAGCAGCGCCCCACAGACAGATACGCAGTATTTT. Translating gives CASSAPQTDTQYF.

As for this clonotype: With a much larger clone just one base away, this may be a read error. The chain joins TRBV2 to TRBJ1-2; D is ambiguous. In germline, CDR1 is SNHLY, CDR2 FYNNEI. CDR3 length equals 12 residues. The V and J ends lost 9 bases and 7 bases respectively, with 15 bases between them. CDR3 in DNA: TGTGCCAGTGGGCAAGGAAGTTCTGGCTACACCTTC. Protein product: CASGQGSSGYTF.

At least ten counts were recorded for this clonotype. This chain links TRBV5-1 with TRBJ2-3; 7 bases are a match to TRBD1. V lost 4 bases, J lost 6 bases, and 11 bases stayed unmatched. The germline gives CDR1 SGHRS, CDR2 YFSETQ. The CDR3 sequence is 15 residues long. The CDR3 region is CASSLGRQGSDTQYF. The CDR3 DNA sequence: TGCGCCAGCAGCCTGGGGAGACAGGGTTCGGATACGCAGTATTTT.

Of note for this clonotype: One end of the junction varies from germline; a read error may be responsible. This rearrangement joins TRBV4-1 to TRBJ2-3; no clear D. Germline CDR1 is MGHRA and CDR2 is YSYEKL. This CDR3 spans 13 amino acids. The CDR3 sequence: CASSQSWTDTQYF. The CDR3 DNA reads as TGCGCCAGTAGCCAGTCATGGACAGATACGCAGTATTTT.

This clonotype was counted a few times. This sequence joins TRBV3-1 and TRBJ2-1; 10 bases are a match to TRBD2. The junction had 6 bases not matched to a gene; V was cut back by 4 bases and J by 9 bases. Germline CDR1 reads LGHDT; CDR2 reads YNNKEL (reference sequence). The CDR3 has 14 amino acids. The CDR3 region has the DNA TGTGCCAGCAGCCTTTCTAGCGGGAGATTTGAGCAGTTCTTC. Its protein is CASSLSSGRFEQFF.

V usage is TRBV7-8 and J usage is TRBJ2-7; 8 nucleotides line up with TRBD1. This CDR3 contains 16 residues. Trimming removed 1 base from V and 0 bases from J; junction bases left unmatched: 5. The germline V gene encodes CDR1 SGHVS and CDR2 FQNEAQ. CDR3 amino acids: CASSLVTGQDSYEQYF. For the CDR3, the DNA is TGTGCCAGCAGCTTAGTGACGGGACAGGACTCCTACGAGCAGTACTTC.

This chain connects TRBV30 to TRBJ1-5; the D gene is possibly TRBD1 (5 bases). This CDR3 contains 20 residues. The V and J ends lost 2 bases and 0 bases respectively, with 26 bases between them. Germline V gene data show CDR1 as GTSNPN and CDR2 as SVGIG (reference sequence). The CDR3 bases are TGTGCCTGGAGTCCCCTTTTTGGGGCAGGAGTCGACCATAGCAATCAGCCCCAGCATTTT. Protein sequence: CAWSPLFGAGVDHSNQPQHF.

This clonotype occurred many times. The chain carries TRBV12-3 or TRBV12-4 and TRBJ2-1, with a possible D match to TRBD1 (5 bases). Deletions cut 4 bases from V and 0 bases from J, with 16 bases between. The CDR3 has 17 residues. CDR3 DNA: TGTGCCAGCAGTTCCTACAGGTTTAGTAGCTCCTACAATGAGCAGTTCTTC. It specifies CASSSYRFSSSYNEQFF.